This note documents a single T cell receptor (beta chain) sequence. A few counts support this clonotype. The clone's antigen remains unknown. No quality values exist for individual bases; no much larger clone is one base distant. The data were taken from a study of regulatory T cells in long-lasting Graves disease (TCRdb year 2021). General notes on the study: Persistent Graves' disease meant more than 5 years of antithyroid drug treatment with TSH receptor autoantibodies that stayed positive. Peripheral blood TCR sequencing and RNA sequencing compared persistent Graves' disease patients with newly diagnosed Graves' disease patients. The study was registered as a clinical trial and conducted in China. A total of some 35 samples underwent TCR sequencing, from about 13 patients with persistent Graves' disease and approximately 20 patients with newly diagnosed Graves' disease. On average, persistent Graves' disease patients in the clinical cohort had been on antithyroid drugs for about 10.3 years.

A distance of 10 bases separates the germline ends of V and J, which lose 4 bases and 3 bases respectively. From the cysteine through the phenylalanine, the CDR3 covers 14 amino acids. This entry keeps only the CDR3 DNA: 42 bases, framed from base 1. CDR1 MNHEY and CDR2 SVGEGT are derived from the germline V gene. Study-wide conclusions, independent of this receptor: Peripheral blood alone was examined, since thyroid tissue, which constituted the primary lesion, could not be accessed. Compared with newly diagnosed patients, persistent Graves' disease patients had lower TCR Shannon entropy and fewer highly expanded clones, which suggests clonal expansion. Persistent disease showed preferential use of TRBV28, TRBJ1-2 and TRBJ2-5, whereas newly diagnosed disease favored TRBV20-1 and TRBJ2-1. The authors noted that the small sample size was a limitation that may lower accuracy. Patients with persistent disease shared more public clonotypes (about 2,900) than newly diagnosed patients did (approximately 970). Only the TCR beta chain was sequenced and analyzed.

Libraries came from multiplex PCR. The sequencer was an Illumina HiSeq 4000. TCR beta libraries were built with iRepertoire HTBI primers and Arm-PCR amplification of CDR3 regions. Gel purification was performed on PCR products prior to sequencing. On the authors' methods: Gene usage analysis of CDR3 amino acid clonotypes relied on the roughly 60 TRBV and about 15 TRBJ segments identified across samples. Filtered high-quality paired reads were merged into contigs using COPE and FqMerger. Contigs were aligned with BLAST to IMGT TRBV, TRBD and TRBJ reference genes, and CDR3 was defined per IMGT. Highly expanded clones were defined as clonotypes with a frequency above 0.1%. Repertoire diversity was measured by Shannon entropy, and V-J evenness by the Gini coefficient. Public clonotypes were defined as clonotypes shared by more than one individual. Using fastp at Q25 and MiXCR, TCRdb reprocessed the public reads and kept productive beta chains. Rows merge per CDR3 protein into single entries with the most common DNA and genes. The V and J calls here are based on TCRdb, not the publication. The table for this sample lists 250,000 to 300,000 distinct CDR3 sequences; under 25% of them were counted only once. The ten biggest clones cover approximately 53% of the sample.

The time point label of this sample denotes: persistent/refractory GD, antithyroid drugs over 5 years with positive TRAb. For both TCR sequencing and RNA sequencing, RNA was extracted from PBMCs in TRIzol. Graves' disease was diagnosed according to American Thyroid Association guidelines. Recruitment of patients was carried out at an endocrinology department in Xi'an, China. Each patient gave approximately 8.8 milliliters of peripheral blood, collected in an EDTA anticoagulant tube. Ficoll Paque Plus density gradient separation was used to isolate PBMCs, and no further T cell sorting was done. RNA quality was checked with an Agilent 2100 Bioanalyzer and agarose gel, and concentration with a NanoDrop 2000.

The specimen comprised peripheral blood mononuclear cells (PBMCs), sampled when the disease was refractory, from a patient treated with antithyroid drugs. The sequence joins TRBV6-2 or TRBV6-3 to TRBJ1-5, with TRBD1 as a weak D call on 5 bases. The source is a female donor with Graves disease. Here the CDR3 is given as CASSLRGFNQPQHF. In nucleotide form, the sequence is TGTGCCAGCAGTTTACGGGGCTTCAATCAGCCCCAGCATTTT.